The T cell receptor (beta chain) described here comes from a study of blood T cell repertoires in COVID-19. Study-wide context: Samples of COVID-19 (acute and convalescent) were obtained from the United States, Italy and Spain.

In the authors' workflow: Nucleated cell counts were estimated from reference gene primer amplification. Libraries were prepared by immunoSEQ multiplex PCR; TCRdb keeps only in-frame clonotypes and omits some of them. The V and J calls and the clone size are those of that table, but D and trimming were determined from the DNA. The table has approximately 250,000 clones, approximately 86% seen once; the top ten hold about 6.3%. The CDR3 spans 14 residues. Looked up from germline, CDR1 is SGHNT and CDR2 is YYREEE (reference sequence). This TCR came from a woman aged 60-75 years with active or convalescent COVID-19. Sequencing input: peripheral blood. The chain couples TRBV5-4 to TRBJ2-3; perhaps TRBD1 as D (6 bases). The better agreement between TRBJ1-5 and the DNA end casts doubt on the J call. The CDR3 DNA reads as TGTGCCAGCAGCTACTCCTCCGGGACAAGTCCCCAGCATTTT. It encodes CASSYSSGTSPQHF.